These 3 T cell receptor beta chains came from one sample sequenced in a study of pediatric ulcerative colitis (dated by TCRdb to the late 2010s). Library construction relied on the immunoSEQ multiplex PCR assay. TCRdb's version of the immuneACCESS table is confined to in-frame rearrangements and falls short of the full clone set. An unresolved V gene accounts for under half of the shortfall where checked; the remainder is of unknown origin. The sample table shows 55,000 to 80,000 clones, and over 70% are seen once. Roughly 5.5% of the sample comes from the top ten. The sequencing sample was made of blood. All receptors come from a boy aged 10-17 years with moderate ulcerative colitis.

This clone was found once. The V and J genes are TRBV9 and TRBJ2-2; D is undetermined. The germline CDR1 and CDR2 sequences are SGDLS and YYNGEE. The CDR3 contains 14 residues. Trimming took 0 bases from V and 5 from J, leaving 8 bases between them. Written as DNA, the CDR3 is TGTGCCAGCAGCGTAGCGGACGGAACCGGGGAGCTGTTTTTT. It yields the protein CASSVADGTGELFF.

The V gene is TRBV7-2, the J gene TRBJ1-1; 9 bases align to TRBD1. Germline V gene data show CDR1 as SGHTA and CDR2 as FQGNSA. This CDR3 comprises 15 residues. Trimming cost V 5 bases and J 3 bases; bases outside gene matches: 7. DNA for the CDR3: TGTGCCAGCAGCGCCCCGGGACAGGGACACACTGAAGCTTTCTTT. Translating it yields CASSAPGQGHTEAFF. Full variable domain (missing parts from reference TRBV7-2 and TRBJ1-1): GAGVSQSPSNKVTEKGKDVELRCDPISGHTALYWYRQSLGQGLEFLIYFQGNSAPDKSGLPSDRFSAERTGGSVSTLTIQRTQQEDSAVYLCASSAPGQGHTEAFFGQGTRLTVV.

This chain joins TRBV25-1 and TRBJ1-2, with a tentative D call TRBD1 (6 bases). Germline V gene lookup returns CDR1 MGHDK and CDR2 SYGVNS. Trimming left V 5 bases short and J 8 bases short, with 21 bases between. CDR3 length: 15 residues. The CDR3 loop reads CASSHDGTRGAGYTF. CDR3 DNA: TGTGCCAGCAGTCATGATGGCACCCGGGGGGCCGGCTACACCTTC.